This TCR beta chain was captured in a study of blood T cells in healthy people across ages. In the study overall: Capture by template switching was about one barcoded beta molecule per two T cells.

This clonotype occurred many times. Its antigen is unknown. V was pared by 2 bases and J by 5 bases, with 10 bases between. Germline V CDR1 and CDR2: SGHKS, YYEKEE (reference sequence). The CDR3 covers 13 residues. With a J-beta primer mix and a sample-barcoded 5' primer, a second PCR ran 7 to 11 cycles. TCRdb processed the 5' RACE reads anew with MiXCR; each CDR3 protein has one entry. The top ten hold about 21% of the sample, which has 850,000 to 1,000,000 distinct CDR3 sequences, roughly 51% seen once. Study-level findings and limits: Leaving the PBMCs unsorted stopped any conclusive comparison of naive versus antigen-experienced cells. Considered underestimates were the diversity estimates obtained from one million T cells. The long-lived group displayed more naive CD4+ cells, plus higher diversity, than the aged donors did.

The material sequenced was blood. The clonotype was recovered from a woman in her fifties or sixties in good health. The chain combines TRBV5-5 with TRBJ2-5; D is undetermined. The CDR3 is CASSLDVDETQYF. Written as DNA, the CDR3 is TGTGCCAGCAGCTTAGACGTAGACGAGACCCAGTACTTC.